This passage covers 14 T cell receptor beta chains from one sample sequenced in a study of cytomegalovirus exposure and HLA in healthy donors. Both 60 Vbeta primers and 13 Jbeta primers went into the PCR. TCRdb keeps only in-frame clones here, not all; method: immunoSEQ multiplex PCR. The data show about 120,000 clones, roughly 80% seen once. Sequencing was performed on PBMCs. The source of these receptors is a middle-aged woman in good health and CMV-seropositive.

This clone occurred once. The rearrangement uses TRBV18 and TRBJ2-7; 10 bases agree with TRBD1. The J segment lost 7 bases and the V segment lost 4 bases, leaving 10 bases of the junction unmatched. Per the germline V gene, CDR1 is KGHSH and CDR2 is LQKENI. The CDR3 totals 15 residues. DNA of the CDR3: TGTGCCAGCTCACTTACCGGGACAGGGGTGAGGGAGCAGTACTTC. It yields the protein CASSLTGTGVREQYF. Filled out from reference TRBV18 and TRBJ2-7, the complete variable domain reads NAGVMQNPRHLVRRRGQEARLRCSPMKGHSHVYWYRQLPEEGLKFMVYLQKENIIDESGMPKERFSAEFPKEGPSILRIQQVVRGDSAAYFCASSLTGTGVREQYFGPGTRLTVT.

A single count supports this clone. This chain joins TRBV25-1 and TRBJ2-1, with TRBD2 identical over 9 bases. CDR3 length equals 17 residues. CDR1 MGHDK and CDR2 SYGVNS come from the germline V gene. Losses at the gene ends were 0 bases for V and 7 bases for J; bases not matched to a gene: 10. The CDR3 nucleotides read TGTGCCAGCAGTGAATATTTCCTAGCGGGGTATTCAAATGAGCAGTTCTTC. Amino acid sequence: CASSEYFLAGYSNEQFF.

This clone was picked up a small number of times. The chain combines TRBV19 with TRBJ1-2; D may be TRBD1 (5 bases). CDR3 length: 12 amino acids. Germline loops: CDR1 LNHDA, CDR2 SQIVND (reference sequence). Trimming cost V 4 bases and J 7 bases, with 10 bases left between them. CDR3 nucleotides: TGTGCCAGTAGTACAGGGCTGGCTGGCTACACCTTC. As protein: CASSTGLAGYTF.

This clone was detected only a few times. CDR3 DNA sequence: TGTGCCAGCCCGCCGGGGAGACCCTCGGCGCAGTCAGGAAACATGAACACTGAAGCTTTCTTT. Its protein is CASPPGRPSAQSGNMNTEAFF. This rearrangement joins TRBV19 to TRBJ1-1, with D unclear. The V and J ends lost 9 bases and 0 bases respectively, with 35 bases between them. CDR3 length: 21 amino acids. The germline CDR1 and CDR2 sequences are LNHDA and SQIVND (reference sequence).

The V and J genes are TRBV9 and TRBJ1-5; TRBD1 agrees at 9 bases. The germline V gene encodes CDR1 SGDLS and CDR2 YYNGEE. Trimming at V came to 4 bases and at J to 2 bases, leaving 4 bases not matched to a gene. The CDR3 contains 15 residues. CDR3 coding DNA: TGTGCCAGCAGCACAGGGGGCCAGGGCAATCAGCCCCAGCATTTT. Translation: CASSTGGQGNQPQHF.

The chain carries TRBV9 and TRBJ2-3; TRBD2 matches 8 bases. J was trimmed by 4 bases and V by 7 bases; bases with no gene match: 11. The germline V gene encodes CDR1 SGDLS and CDR2 YYNGEE. This CDR3 contains 15 residues. The CDR3 DNA is TGTGCCAGCGGAGGCTACGGGAGGGCCCCAGATACGCAGTATTTT. Protein product: CASGGYGRAPDTQYF.

The chain has TRBV4-2 and TRBJ2-7, with 10 bases that match TRBD2. With V trimmed by 2 bases and J by 4 bases, 5 bases remained unmatched. Germline V gene lookup returns CDR1 LGHNA and CDR2 YNFKEQ. CDR3 length equals 15 residues. The CDR3 protein is CASSQTSGGAYEQYF. Written as DNA, the CDR3 is TGTGCCAGCAGCCAAACGAGCGGGGGGGCATACGAGCAGTACTTC.

The chain uses TRBV5-1 and TRBJ1-1, with no clear D. CDR3 size: 14 residues. V was pared by 1 base and J by 6 bases, with 13 bases between. CDR1 and CDR2 from the germline V gene are SGHRS and YFSETQ. This CDR3 is CASSLFSRSAEAFF. As DNA, the CDR3 is TGCGCCAGCAGCTTGTTCAGTCGATCCGCTGAAGCTTTCTTT.

This clone was seen a single time. The rearrangement uses TRBV7-9 and TRBJ2-1; 8 bases map to TRBD2. The CDR3 extends over 16 amino acids. J was trimmed by 5 bases and V by 1 base; bases with no gene match: 7. In germline, CDR1 is SEHNR, CDR2 FQNEAQ (reference sequence). The CDR3 here is CASSLDALAGNNEQFF. Written as DNA, the CDR3 is TGTGCCAGCAGCTTAGATGCCCTAGCGGGCAACAATGAGCAGTTCTTC.

This sequence joins TRBV4-1 and TRBJ2-3; the match to TRBD2 covers 13 bases. The CDR3 is 17 residues long. The germline gives CDR1 MGHRA, CDR2 YSYEKL. V lost 3 bases to trimming and J lost 2 bases; unmatched junction nucleotides: 5. CDR3 protein: CASSHLLAGGLTDTQYF. For the CDR3, the DNA is TGCGCCAGCAGCCATCTACTAGCGGGAGGGCTCACAGATACGCAGTATTTT.

The chain employs TRBV6-5 and TRBJ2-3; the D gene is possibly TRBD2 (6 bases). V lost 8 bases and J lost 5, with 14 bases in between. The CDR3 spans 13 residues. Germline V gene data show CDR1 as MNHEY and CDR2 as SVGAGI. CDR3 bases: TGTGCCAGCCGCGCGGGGTTTGGAGATACGCAGTATTTT. Amino acid sequence: CASRAGFGDTQYF.

This sequence joins TRBV4-1 and TRBJ2-7, with 7 bases aligning to TRBD1. This CDR3 is built from 17 residues. V gave up 3 bases and J gave up 3 bases; unmatched junction bases: 14. The germline V gene has CDR1 MGHRA and CDR2 YSYEKL. The CDR3 region has the DNA TGCGCCAGCAGCCAGGGGGACAGAGAATACCCCTTCTACGAGCAGTACTTC. Its translation: CASSQGDREYPFYEQYF.

The genes are TRBV13 and TRBJ2-1; 9 bases fit TRBD2. The CDR3 has 16 residues. From germline, CDR1 is PRHDT and CDR2 FYEKMQ (reference sequence). Trimming at V came to 5 bases and at J to 5 bases, leaving 10 bases not matched to a gene. CDR3 sequence reads: CASSPRIAGANNEQFF. In DNA form, the CDR3 reads TGTGCCAGCAGCCCCAGAATAGCGGGAGCGAACAATGAGCAGTTCTTC. Based on the CDR3 plus reference TRBV13 and TRBJ2-1, the full variable domain is AAGVIQSPRHLIKEKRETATLKCYPIPRHDTVYWYQQGPGQDPQFLISFYEKMQSDKGSIPDRFSAQQFSDYHSELNMSSLELGDSALYFCASSPRIAGANNEQFFGPGTRLTVL.

The chain uses TRBV30 and TRBJ1-2; D perhaps matches TRBD1 (6 bases). The germline V and J ends were trimmed by 1 base and 5 bases, with 11 bases remaining between them. The V gene's germline CDR1 is GTSNPN and CDR2 SVGIG (reference sequence). The CDR3 is 13 residues long. The CDR3 nucleotides are TGTGCCTGGAGTGCCCAACAGGGTTATGGCTACACCTTC. Translating it yields CAWSAQQGYGYTF.